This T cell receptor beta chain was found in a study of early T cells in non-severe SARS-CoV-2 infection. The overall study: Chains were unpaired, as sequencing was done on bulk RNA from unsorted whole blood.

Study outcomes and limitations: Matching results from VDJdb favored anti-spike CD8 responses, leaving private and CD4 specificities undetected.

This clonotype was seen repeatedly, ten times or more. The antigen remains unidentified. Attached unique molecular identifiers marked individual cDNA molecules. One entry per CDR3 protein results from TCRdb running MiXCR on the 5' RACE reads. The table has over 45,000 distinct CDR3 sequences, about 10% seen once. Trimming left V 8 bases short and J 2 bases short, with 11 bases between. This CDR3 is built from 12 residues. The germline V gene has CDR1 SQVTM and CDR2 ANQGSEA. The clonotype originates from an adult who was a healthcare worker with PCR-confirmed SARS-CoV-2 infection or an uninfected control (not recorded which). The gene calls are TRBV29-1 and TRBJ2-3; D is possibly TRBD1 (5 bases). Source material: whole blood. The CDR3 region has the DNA TGCAGCCACGCAGGGTCCACAGATACGCAGTATTTT. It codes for CSHAGSTDTQYF.